This TCR beta chain was recorded in a study of blood T cells in healthy people across ages. Points from the study as a whole: Per million T cells, the diversity of TCR beta decreased roughly linearly as age advanced.

The V gene's germline CDR1 is SGHTA and CDR2 FQGNSA. Between the trimmed V and J ends, which lost 5 bases and 6 bases, there was a span of 29 bases. The CDR3 contains 18 residues. In its sample, this clonotype was seen once. Its target is not known. A second roughly 6 to 12 cycle PCR used barcoded and J-beta primers. MiXCR was run by TCRdb on the 5' RACE reads, yielding one entry per CDR3 protein. Of some 940,000 distinct CDR3 sequences in the sample, approximately 32% were seen once. These data were likewise used in another study, on T cells of mothers and their children. Turning to that study: A handful of children and their three healthy Caucasian mothers were the donors. The authors added sample barcodes and 2-4 random nucleotides using the M1S primer of the second PCR. Slightly higher overlap, not significant, was seen in related mother-child pairs than in unrelated pairs.

The chain has TRBV7-2 and TRBJ2-7, with D possibly called TRBD1 or TRBD2 (7 bases each). The TCR comes from a woman aged 40-49 years in good health. The sample taken for sequencing was blood. The CDR3 DNA follows: TGTACCAGCAGCCCAAAACCCCAGGGGGGGCAAGGGTTCGGCGAGCAGTACTTC. This codes for CTSSPKPQGGQGFGEQYF.